This T cell receptor beta chain came from a study of T cell responses to AZD1222 COVID-19 vaccine. Study context: Researchers grouped second doses given at about 4 or about 12 weeks into one pool.

Assay used: immunoSEQ multiplex PCR; TCRdb lists only in-frame clones, some missing. The table records some 130,000 clones, about 93% of them present only once. There are 12 residues in the CDR3. Germline V gene lookup returns CDR1 SNHLY and CDR2 FYNNEI. Deletions cut 5 bases from V and 9 bases from J, with 11 bases between. The sample holds a few counts of this clone. No antigen is known for it. Study-level findings and limits: Seropositive AZD1222 recipients at baseline numbered only 6 or 7. Repertoire samples came only from after the peak T cell response.

The gene calls are TRBV2 and TRBJ2-4; D is unresolved. The sequencing here drew on peripheral blood, taken on day 0 of AZD1222 vaccination. This clonotype was sampled from an adult in good health. The CDR3 coding sequence is TGTGCCAGCAGTCCCACCTCGAGCATTCAGTACTTC. Residues: CASSPTSSIQYF.